The rows below give T cell receptor beta chains drawn from one sample of a study of cytomegalovirus exposure and HLA in healthy donors. Data came from immunoSEQ multiplex PCR; TCRdb stores just in-frame clones and leaves some out. The sample has 160,000 or so clones; 70% to 80% are singletons. The material sequenced was PBMCs. These receptors all stem from a man aged 25-40 years in good health and CMV-seronegative. CDR3s include the opening cysteine and the closing phenylalanine or tryptophan. A D gene is named only where the DNA matches it firmly. Size is stated for part of the rows, as once, few or many counts, or as a class when the clone is expanded.

CDR3 protein,CDR3 DNA,J gene,D gene,V gene,clone size
CASSLVTGIQLYTEAFF,TGTGCCAGCAGCTTAGTAACGGGAATACAGTTATACACTGAAGCTTTCTTT,TRBJ1-1,.,TRBV7-2,.
CASSHTRQGAWETQYF,TGCGCCAGCAGCCATACACGACAGGGGGCTTGGGAGACCCAGTACTTC,TRBJ2-5,TRBD1,TRBV5-1,.
CASSASGQTFEAFF,TGTGCCAGCAGCGCATCGGGACAGACTTTTGAAGCTTTCTTT,TRBJ1-1,TRBD1,TRBV5-6,.
CASSWDRGNYNEQFF,TGTGCCAGCAGTTGGGACAGGGGGAACTACAATGAGCAGTTCTTC,TRBJ2-1,TRBD1,TRBV27,.
CASSPTEKASYEQYF,TGTGCCAGCAGCCCGACGGAGAAGGCCTCCTACGAGCAGTACTTC,TRBJ2-7,.,TRBV5-4,once
CASRVQGGGSYEQYF,TGTGCCAGCAGGGTACAGGGGGGGGGTTCCTACGAGCAGTACTTC,TRBJ2-7,.,TRBV6-1,.
CASSLDLRSPLHF,TGTGCCAGCAGCTTAGATCTGAGATCACCCCTCCACTTT,TRBJ1-6,.,TRBV11-2,.
CASSVLAGGSDEQFF,TGTGCCAGCAGCGTCCTAGCGGGGGGTTCCGATGAGCAGTTCTTC,TRBJ2-1,TRBD2,TRBV9,.
CASRQGQGIDTDTQYF,TGTGCCAGCAGGCAAGGACAGGGGATAGACACAGATACGCAGTATTTT,TRBJ2-3,TRBD1,TRBV2,.
CASSLGTSLTDTQYF,TGTGCCAGCAGCTTAGGGACTAGCCTCACAGATACGCAGTATTTT,TRBJ2-3,TRBD2,TRBV7-3,.
CSSSLAGVWEQYF,TGTTCCAGCAGCTTAGCCGGGGTGTGGGAGCAGTACTTC,TRBJ2-7,.,TRBV7-9,.
CASSLRRGTDTQYF,TGTGCCAGCAGTCTTAGGCGGGGCACAGATACGCAGTATTTT,TRBJ2-3,.,TRBV2,.
CASSGERTEAFF,TGCGCCAGCAGCGGAGAGCGGACTGAAGCTTTCTTT,TRBJ1-1,.,TRBV4-3,.
CAVTTGLNTEAFF,TGTGCCGTGACGACAGGCCTGAACACTGAAGCTTTCTTT,TRBJ1-1,.,TRBV5-6,few
CASSVLAGTDTQYF,TGTGCCAGCAGCGTCCTAGCGGGGACAGATACGCAGTATTTT,TRBJ2-3,TRBD2,TRBV9,.
CASSLFTGNSGNTIYF,TGTGCCAGCAGTTTATTTACAGGGAACTCTGGAAACACCATATATTTT,TRBJ1-3,.,TRBV28,.
CASSVGHSETYEQYF,TGTGCCAGCAGCGTAGGTCATAGCGAGACCTACGAGCAGTACTTC,TRBJ2-7,.,TRBV9,few
CASSRDGRFGGYTF,TGTGCCAGCAGCCGAGATGGCAGGTTTGGGGGCTACACCTTC,TRBJ1-2,.,TRBV11-2,few